This passage covers 6 T cell receptor beta chains from one sample sequenced in a study of technical replicates of blood from a few donors. This table comes from immunoSEQ multiplex PCR, and its TCRdb copy is limited to in-frame clones, with some not included. In the table there are over 85,000 clones, approximately 94% of which are singletons. Sequences were obtained from T cells isolated from PBMCs. These receptors were taken from a human donor in good health.

This clone was seen only once. The chain is built from TRBV19 and TRBJ1-1, with D tentatively TRBD1 (6 bases). The CDR3 has 14 residues. Germline CDR1 LNHDA, CDR2 SQIVND (reference sequence). With 3 bases removed from V and 6 bases from J, the gap between germline ends came to 14 bases. CDR3 DNA: TGTGCCAGTAGTATCGGCGGTGGGGGCCCTGAAGCTTTCTTT. As protein: CASSIGGGGPEAFF. The full variable domain, with the rest looked up from reference TRBV19 and TRBJ1-1, is DGGITQSPKYLFRKEGQNVTLSCEQNLNHDAMYWYRQDPGQGLRLIYYSQIVNDFQKGDIAEGYSVSREKKESFPLTVTSAQKNPTAFYLCASSIGGGGPEAFFGQGTRLTVV.

CDR3 bases: TGTGCCAGCAGCTCCAAGGACTTCACCGAGCAGTACTTC. Residues: CASSSKDFTEQYF. V gene TRBV5-4 combines with J gene TRBJ2-7; perhaps TRBD2 as D (5 bases). The CDR3 covers 13 residues. V was cut by 3 bases and J by 6 bases, with 13 bases left in between. The germline gives CDR1 SGHNT, CDR2 YYREEE (reference sequence).

V and J are TRBV6-5 and TRBJ2-3, with 8 positions matching TRBD1. CDR3 size: 14 residues. The trim removed 2 bases at V and 6 bases at J, leaving 4 bases unmatched. Germline V gene data show CDR1 as MNHEY and CDR2 as SVGAGI. In DNA, the CDR3 is TGTGCCAGCAGTTACGGCAGGGGGCTGGATACGCAGTATTTT. Protein sequence: CASSYGRGLDTQYF.

V is TRBV28 and J is TRBJ2-4; 7 nucleotides line up with TRBD1. The CDR3 contains 14 residues. V trimming: 7 bases; J trimming: 5 bases; junction bases outside the gene matches: 8. CDR1 MDHEN and CDR2 SYDVKM come from the germline V gene. The DNA of the CDR3 is TGTGCCAGCACCGACCCGGGACAGCAAAACATTCAGTACTTC. Translation gives CASTDPGQQNIQYF.

The chain uses TRBV18 and TRBJ2-6, with no clear D. From germline, CDR1 is KGHSH and CDR2 LQKENI. There are 16 residues in the CDR3. Between the trimmed V and J ends, which lost 0 bases and 2 bases, there was a span of 8 bases. The CDR3: CASSPPPSAGANVLTF. The CDR3 coding sequence is TGTGCCAGCTCACCACCGCCGAGCGCTGGGGCCAACGTCCTGACTTTC.

This chain uses TRBV11-2 with TRBJ2-5; D possibly corresponds to TRBD1 (6 bases). Germline V gives CDR1 SGHAT, CDR2 FQNNGV. Between the trimmed V and J ends, which lost 3 bases and 5 bases, there was a span of 10 bases. The CDR3 consists of 13 residues. CDR3 protein: CASSFGGLETQYF. The CDR3 nucleotides read TGTGCCAGCAGCTTTGGGGGCCTCGAGACCCAGTACTTC.